Listed below are T cell receptor beta chains from one sample, sequenced in a study of shared clonotypes between healthy human individuals. Sequencing used immunoSEQ multiplex PCR; TCRdb keeps in-frame clones, though not all of them. This sample has about a million clones, with under 80% found just once. Sequenced sample: memory CD4+ T cells sorted from blood. The receptors were sampled from a man aged 18 to 30 in good health. Each CDR3 is given with its conserved first and last residue. A D gene is named only where the DNA matches it firmly. Expanded clones get a size class; other rows say once, few or many, or leave the size out.

. TRBJ2-5 TRBV18 TRBD2 TGTGCCAGCTCAGAGTCCGGGACTAGCCGAGGGACCCAGTACTTC CASSESGTSRGTQYF
. TRBJ1-3 TRBV2 . TGTGCCAGCAGTTCAAGCAACACCATATATTTT CASSSSNTIYF
once TRBJ1-2 TRBV5-1 . TGCGCCAGCAGCTTGGATTTGGGAGGCTACACCTTC CASSLDLGGYTF
. TRBJ1-1 TRBV13 . TGTGCCAGCAGCGCGGACGTCTACACTGAAGCTTTCTTT CASSADVYTEAFF
. TRBJ2-7 TRBV30 TRBD1 TGTGCCTGGAGGGGCCAGGGGACAGGGGGTTACGAGCAGTACTTC CAWRGQGTGGYEQYF
. TRBJ2-3 TRBV29-1 TRBD2 TGCAGCGTTGACCGGCTAGCGGGCACAGATACGCAGTATTTT CSVDRLAGTDTQYF
. TRBJ1-1 TRBV11-3 TRBD1 TGTGCCAGCAGCTCGAGACAGGGACGTAACACTGAAGCTTTCTTT CASSSRQGRNTEAFF
once TRBJ2-3 TRBV28 . TGTGCCAGCACCCCCAACACAAATACGCAGTATTTT CASTPNTNTQYF
. TRBJ1-1 TRBV6-1 . TGTGCCAGCAGACGTCCGAACACTGAAGCTTTCTTT CASRRPNTEAFF
. TRBJ2-5 TRBV5-6 TRBD2 TGTGCCAGCAGCTGGGCCGGGACTAGCGGGAGGGCCCGTGAGACCCAGTACTTC CASSWAGTSGRARETQYF
. TRBJ1-1 TRBV5-6 . TGTGCCAGCAGCTTCCGGACACCTCAGGTTGAAGCTTTCTTT CASSFRTPQVEAFF
. TRBJ1-1 TRBV1 . TGCACCAGCAGCCACCGACAGGGGGCAAACACTGAAGCTTTCTTT CTSSHRQGANTEAFF
once TRBJ2-3 TRBV29-1 TRBD2 TGCAGCGCCCTCGGGGGGGCCAAAGATACGCAGTATTTT CSALGGAKDTQYF
. TRBJ2-2 TRBV6-5 . TGTGCCACCCTCGGCCAGGGGAAGACCGGGGAGCTGTTTTTT CATLGQGKTGELFF
. TRBJ2-2 TRBV4-3 . TGCGCCAGCAGCCAAGAGCCACCGGGCACGGTAGGGACGAACACCGGGGAGCTGTTTTTT CASSQEPPGTVGTNTGELFF
. TRBJ1-1 TRBV5-1 . TGCGCCAGCAGCGTCCTTTCGGGGGACACTGAAGCTTTCTTT CASSVLSGDTEAFF
. TRBJ2-6 TRBV6-1 TRBD1 TGTGCCACCCTACAGGGGGTGTTGAGCGTCCTGACTTTC CATLQGVLSVLTF
few TRBJ1-5 TRBV28 . TGTGCCAGCACATCGAATAGCAATCAGCCCCAGCATTTT CASTSNSNQPQHF
. TRBJ2-3 TRBV19 . TGTGCCAGTAGTGCCCGCACAGATACGCAGTATTTT CASSARTDTQYF
. TRBJ2-1 TRBV6-5 TRBD2 TGTGCCAGCAGGTTAGCGGGAGCCGCATCCAATGAGCAGTTCTTC CASRLAGAASNEQFF
. TRBJ1-1 TRBV5-1 . TGCGCCAGCAGCGAGGGAGGAAACACTGAAGCTTTCTTT CASSEGGNTEAFF
. TRBJ1-1 TRBV11-2 . TGTGCCAGCAGCTTACAACGGACAAACACTGAAGCTTTCTTT CASSLQRTNTEAFF
. TRBJ1-4 TRBV10-3 . TGTGCCATCAGTGAGTCAACTAATGAAAAACTGTTTTTT CAISESTNEKLFF
. TRBJ1-1 TRBV10-3 TRBD1 TGTGCCATCAGGGGGACAGGGGTCACTGAAGCTTTCTTT CAIRGTGVTEAFF
. TRBJ1-1 TRBV30 TRBD1 TGTGCCTGGAGTAACAGGGGGGTCCGCACTGAAGCTTTCTTT CAWSNRGVRTEAFF
. TRBJ2-7 TRBV19 TRBD1 TGTGCCAGTAGTATACCTCTATTACCGGGACAGGGGGCCTACGAGCAGTACTTC CASSIPLLPGQGAYEQYF
. TRBJ2-1 TRBV5-6 . TGTGCCAGCAGCTTGGGGGGACGGTACTCCTACAATGAGCAGTTCTTC CASSLGGRYSYNEQFF
. TRBJ2-2 TRBV28 . TGTGCCAGCAGTACCACAGGATTGGGCACCGGGGAGCTGTTTTTT CASSTTGLGTGELFF
. TRBJ1-1 TRBV6-1 . TGTGCCAGCACGGACGCTGTGAACACTGAAGCTTTCTTT CASTDAVNTEAFF
. TRBJ1-2 TRBV6-5 . TGTGCCAGCAGTTACTCGGATCCGACCTATGGCTACACCTTC CASSYSDPTYGYTF
. TRBJ1-5 TRBV28 . TGTGCCAGCAGCCGGGACGGATTCTATCAGCCCCAGCATTTT CASSRDGFYQPQHF
. TRBJ2-7 TRBV7-2 . TGTGCCAGCAGCCCCGGACAAGTCTTCGAGCAGTACTTC CASSPGQVFEQYF
. TRBJ2-5 TRBV5-1 . TGCGCCAGCAGCATCCGGGCTATCGAAGAGACCCAGTACTTC CASSIRAIEETQYF
. TRBJ2-7 TRBV7-8 . TGTGCCAGCAGCTTACAAGGGACATCGGCCTACGAGCAGTACTTC CASSLQGTSAYEQYF
. TRBJ1-4 TRBV6-5 . TGTGCCAGCAGTTTATCGGGCTCACCAACTAATGAAAAACTGTTTTTT CASSLSGSPTNEKLFF
. TRBJ2-5 TRBV30 TRBD2 TGTGCCTTTGGCGGGGGATTCCAAGAGACCCAGTACTTC CAFGGGFQETQYF
. TRBJ1-5 TRBV28 . TGTGCCAGCACCCCACGGGGGGAAGCTCAGCCCCAGCATTTT CASTPRGEAQPQHF
. TRBJ2-1 TRBV5-6 . TGTGCCAGCAGCTTGCGTAGTCCGGGAAAGAACCCCTACAATGAGCAGTTCTTC CASSLRSPGKNPYNEQFF
. TRBJ1-1 TRBV11-3 . TGTGCCAGCAAAGGGAAGGGGAAGAACACTGAAGCTTTCTTT CASKGKGKNTEAFF
. TRBJ2-4 TRBV6-1 . TGTGCCAGCAGTGAGTTACAGCTAGCCAAAAACATTCAGTACTTC CASSELQLAKNIQYF
many TRBJ2-1 TRBV7-9 . TGTGCCAGCAGCCGGGGCTCCTACAATGAGCAGTTCTTC CASSRGSYNEQFF
. TRBJ1-1 TRBV29-1 . TGCAGCGTTGGGGTGACGGGACTGAACACTGAAGCTTTCTTT CSVGVTGLNTEAFF